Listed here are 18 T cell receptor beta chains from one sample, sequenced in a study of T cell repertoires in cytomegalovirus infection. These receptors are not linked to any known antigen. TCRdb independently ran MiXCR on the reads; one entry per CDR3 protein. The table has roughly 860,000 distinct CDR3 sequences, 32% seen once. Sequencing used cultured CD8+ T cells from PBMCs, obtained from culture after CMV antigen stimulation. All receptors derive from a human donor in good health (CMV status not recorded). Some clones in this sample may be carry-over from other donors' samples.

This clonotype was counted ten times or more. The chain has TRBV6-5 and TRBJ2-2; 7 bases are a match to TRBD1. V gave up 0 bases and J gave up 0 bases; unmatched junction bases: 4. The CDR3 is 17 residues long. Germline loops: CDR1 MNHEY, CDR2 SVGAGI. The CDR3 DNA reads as TGTGCCAGCAGTTACTCGACAGGGCGACCGAACACCGGGGAGCTGTTTTTT. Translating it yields CASSYSTGRPNTGELFF.

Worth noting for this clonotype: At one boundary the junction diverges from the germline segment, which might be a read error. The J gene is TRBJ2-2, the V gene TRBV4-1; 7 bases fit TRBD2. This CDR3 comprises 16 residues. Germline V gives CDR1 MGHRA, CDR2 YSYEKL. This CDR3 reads CASSSERGAPTGELFF. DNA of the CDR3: TGTGCCAGCAGCAGCGAGCGGGGCGCACCCACCGGGGAGCTGTTTTTT.

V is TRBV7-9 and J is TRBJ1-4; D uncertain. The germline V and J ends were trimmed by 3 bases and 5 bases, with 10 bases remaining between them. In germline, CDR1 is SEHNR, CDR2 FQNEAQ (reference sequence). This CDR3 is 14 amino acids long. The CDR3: CASSLKVLNEKLFF. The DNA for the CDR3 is TGTGCCAGCAGCTTGAAGGTTTTAAATGAAAAACTGTTTTTT.

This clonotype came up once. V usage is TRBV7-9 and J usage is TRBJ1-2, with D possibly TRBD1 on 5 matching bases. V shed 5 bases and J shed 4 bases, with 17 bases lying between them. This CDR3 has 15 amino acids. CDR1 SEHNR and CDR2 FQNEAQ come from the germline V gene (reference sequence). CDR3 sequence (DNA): TGTGCCAGCAGCGGGGGGGGACTCCCTGGCTATGGCTACACCTTC. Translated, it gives CASSGGGLPGYGYTF.

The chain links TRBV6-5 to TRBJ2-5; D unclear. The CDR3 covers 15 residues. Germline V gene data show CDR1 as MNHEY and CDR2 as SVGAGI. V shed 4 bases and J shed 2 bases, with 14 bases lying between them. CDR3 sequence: CASSFAPVLQETQYF. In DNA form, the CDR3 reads TGTGCCAGCAGTTTCGCCCCGGTACTACAAGAGACCCAGTACTTC.

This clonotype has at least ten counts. The DNA for the CDR3 is TGTGCCAGCAGCTTAGTCGGAAGGAATGAAAAACTGTTTTTT. It codes for CASSLVGRNEKLFF. The chain carries TRBV7-9 and TRBJ1-4, with D hard to call. CDR1 is SEHNR and CDR2 is FQNEAQ in the germline V gene (reference sequence). Trimming removed 1 base from V and 5 bases from J, with 8 bases in between. The CDR3 is 14 residues long.

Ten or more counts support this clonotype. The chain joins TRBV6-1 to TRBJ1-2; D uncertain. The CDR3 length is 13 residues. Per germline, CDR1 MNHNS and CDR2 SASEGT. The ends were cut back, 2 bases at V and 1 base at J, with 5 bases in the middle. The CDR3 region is CASSEIFNYGYTF. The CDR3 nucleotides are TGTGCCAGCAGTGAAATCTTTAACTATGGCTACACCTTC.

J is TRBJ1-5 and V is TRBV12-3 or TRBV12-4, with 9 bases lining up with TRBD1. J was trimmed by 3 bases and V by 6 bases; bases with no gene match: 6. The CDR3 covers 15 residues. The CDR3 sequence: CASRMRTGDNQPQHF. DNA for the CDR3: TGTGCCAGCAGAATGAGGACAGGGGACAATCAGCCCCAGCATTTT.

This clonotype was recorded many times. CDR3 DNA: TGTGCCAGCAGCTTAGATACGGGGTGGGAGCAGTACTTC. Its protein product is CASSLDTGWEQYF. The chain employs TRBV7-2 and TRBJ2-7, with D possibly TRBD2 on 5 matching bases. Germline assignment: CDR1 SGHTA and CDR2 FQGNSA. V dropped 1 base and J dropped 7 bases, with 11 bases sitting between them. The CDR3 is 13 amino acids.

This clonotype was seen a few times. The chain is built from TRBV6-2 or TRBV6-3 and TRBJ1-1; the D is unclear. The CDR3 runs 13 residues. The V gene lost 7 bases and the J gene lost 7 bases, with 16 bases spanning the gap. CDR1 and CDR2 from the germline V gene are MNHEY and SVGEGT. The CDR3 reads CASISSGGFEAFF. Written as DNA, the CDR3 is TGTGCCAGCATCTCCTCAGGAGGGTTTGAAGCTTTCTTT.

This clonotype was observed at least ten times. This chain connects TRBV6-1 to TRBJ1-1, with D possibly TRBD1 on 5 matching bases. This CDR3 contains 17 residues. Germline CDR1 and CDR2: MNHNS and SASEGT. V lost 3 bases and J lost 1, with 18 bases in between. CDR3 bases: TGTGCCAGCAGTGAGGTAATCCGGGCGAGGGGGAACACTGAAGCTTTCTTT. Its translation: CASSEVIRARGNTEAFF.

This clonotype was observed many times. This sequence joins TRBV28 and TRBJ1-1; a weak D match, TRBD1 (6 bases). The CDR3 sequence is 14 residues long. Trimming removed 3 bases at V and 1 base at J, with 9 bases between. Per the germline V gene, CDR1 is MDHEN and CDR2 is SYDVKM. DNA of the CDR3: TGTGCCAGCAGTTTGCCGGGGGCGAACACTGAAGCTTTCTTT. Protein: CASSLPGANTEAFF. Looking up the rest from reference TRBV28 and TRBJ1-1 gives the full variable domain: DVKVTQSSRYLVKRTGEKVFLECVQDMDHENMFWYRQDPGLGLRLIYFSYDVKMKEKGDIPEGYSVSREKKERFSLILESASTNQTSMYLCASSLPGANTEAFFGQGTRLTVV.

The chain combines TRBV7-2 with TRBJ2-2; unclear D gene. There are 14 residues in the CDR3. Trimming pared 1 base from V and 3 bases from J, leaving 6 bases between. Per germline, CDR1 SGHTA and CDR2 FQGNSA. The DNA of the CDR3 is TGTGCCAGCAGCTTAGGGGATTACACCGGGGAGCTGTTTTTT. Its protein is CASSLGDYTGELFF. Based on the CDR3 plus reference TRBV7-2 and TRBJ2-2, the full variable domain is GAGVSQSPSNKVTEKGKDVELRCDPISGHTALYWYRQSLGQGLEFLIYFQGNSAPDKSGLPSDRFSAERTGGSVSTLTIQRTQQEDSAVYLCASSLGDYTGELFFGEGSRLTVL.

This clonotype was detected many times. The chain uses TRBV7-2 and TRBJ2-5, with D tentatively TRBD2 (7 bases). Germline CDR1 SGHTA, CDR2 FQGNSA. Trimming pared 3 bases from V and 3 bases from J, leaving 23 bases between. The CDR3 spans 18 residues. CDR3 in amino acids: CASSLSAWGGPSEETQYF. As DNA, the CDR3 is TGTGCCAGCAGCTTGTCCGCGTGGGGGGGGCCCTCTGAAGAGACCCAGTACTTC.

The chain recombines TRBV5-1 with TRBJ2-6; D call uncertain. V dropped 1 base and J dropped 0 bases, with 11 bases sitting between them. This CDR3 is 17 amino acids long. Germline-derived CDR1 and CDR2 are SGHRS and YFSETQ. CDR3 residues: CASSLRAPSSGANVLTF. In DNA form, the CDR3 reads TGCGCCAGCAGCTTGAGGGCCCCCTCCTCTGGGGCCAACGTCCTGACTTTC.

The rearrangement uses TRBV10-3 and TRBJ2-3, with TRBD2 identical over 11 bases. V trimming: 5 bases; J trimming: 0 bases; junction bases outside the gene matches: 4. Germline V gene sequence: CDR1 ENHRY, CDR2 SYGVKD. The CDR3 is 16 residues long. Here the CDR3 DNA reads TGTGCCATCAGTACGACTAGCGGGAAAAGCACAGATACGCAGTATTTT. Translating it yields CAISTTSGKSTDTQYF.

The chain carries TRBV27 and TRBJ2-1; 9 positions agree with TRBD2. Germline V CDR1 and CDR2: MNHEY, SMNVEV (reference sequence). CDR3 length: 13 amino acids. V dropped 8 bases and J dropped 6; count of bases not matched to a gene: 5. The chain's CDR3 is CASGRGGINEQFF. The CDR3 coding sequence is TGTGCCAGCGGGCGGGGGGGAATCAATGAGCAGTTCTTC.

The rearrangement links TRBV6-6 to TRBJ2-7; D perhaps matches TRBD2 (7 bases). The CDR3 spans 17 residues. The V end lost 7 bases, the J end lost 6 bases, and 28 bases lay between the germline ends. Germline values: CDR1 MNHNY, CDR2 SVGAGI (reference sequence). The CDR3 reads CASMGASGRVGSFEQYV. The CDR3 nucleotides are TGTGCCAGCATGGGGGCTAGCGGACGAGTGGGCTCGTTCGAGCAGTACGTC.